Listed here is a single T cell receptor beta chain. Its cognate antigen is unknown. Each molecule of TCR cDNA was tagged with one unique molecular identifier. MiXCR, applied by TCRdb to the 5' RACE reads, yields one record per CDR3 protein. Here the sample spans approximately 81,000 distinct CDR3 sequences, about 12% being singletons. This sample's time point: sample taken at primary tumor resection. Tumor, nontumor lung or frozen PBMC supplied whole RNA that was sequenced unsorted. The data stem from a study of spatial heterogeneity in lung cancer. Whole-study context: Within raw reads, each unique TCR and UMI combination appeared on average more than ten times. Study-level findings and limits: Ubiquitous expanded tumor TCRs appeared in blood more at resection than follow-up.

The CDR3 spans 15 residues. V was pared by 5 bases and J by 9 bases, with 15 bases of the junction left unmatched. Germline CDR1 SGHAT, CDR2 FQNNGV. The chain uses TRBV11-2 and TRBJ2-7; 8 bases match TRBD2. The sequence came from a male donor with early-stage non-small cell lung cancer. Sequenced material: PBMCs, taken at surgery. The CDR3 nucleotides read TGTGCCAGCAGCCAGAGGACGGGAGGGCCCTCGACGCAGTACTTC. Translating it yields CASSQRTGGPSTQYF. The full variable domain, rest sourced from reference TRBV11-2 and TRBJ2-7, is EAGVAQSPRYKIIEKRQSVAFWCNPISGHATLYWYQQILGQGPKLLIQFQNNGVVDDSQLPKDRFSAERLKGVDSTLKIQPAKLEDSAVYLCASSQRTGGPSTQYFGPGTRLTVT.